Shown below are 9 T cell receptor beta chains from a single sample sequenced in a study of siplizumab effects on memory and regulatory T cells (dated by TCRdb to between 2018 and 2020). The receptor library was made with the immunoSEQ multiplex PCR assay. This is the immuneACCESS table as TCRdb keeps it, with only in-frame sequences that have V and J called. A part of the clones is gone; compared with another copy, unresolved V genes explain less than half, and the rest is unexplained. This sample has 50,000 or so clones in its table, and approximately 97% of those were observed once. The top ten hold over 0.6% of the sample. The sequenced material came from naive CD4+ T cells sorted from blood. Read against the paper, the sample's cell subset or site label means: unstimulated naive T cells. The receptors shown here come from a human donor in good health.

This rearrangement joins TRBV21-1 to TRBJ1-1; TRBD1, the table's D call, was not compared with the DNA. TRBV21-1 is assigned pseudogene status. The CDR3 is 12 amino acids. The CDR3 loop reads CASSSTVTEAFF. CDR3 in DNA: TGTGCCAGCAGTTCTACAGTGACTGAAGCTTTCTTT.

The chain employs TRBV7-3 and TRBJ1-4; tentatively, D is TRBD1 (5 bases). Per the germline V gene, CDR1 is SGHTA and CDR2 is FQGTGA. The CDR3 sequence is 13 residues long. V shed 5 bases and J shed 7 bases, with 11 bases lying between them. CDR3 sequence reads: CASSRNGGEKLFF. CDR3 coding DNA: TGTGCCAGCAGCCGAAACGGGGGTGAAAAACTGTTTTTT.

V gene TRBV10-2 combines with J gene TRBJ1-5, with 9 bases that match TRBD1. Germline V gene sequence: CDR1 WSHSY, CDR2 SAAADI. J gave up 6 bases and V 4 bases, and 7 bases lay outside the gene matches. There are 15 residues in the CDR3. The CDR3 coding sequence is TGCGCCAGCAGTGGGGGACAGGGAGGGGGTCAGCCCCAGCATTTT. Residues: CASSGGQGGGQPQHF.

This clone came up a few times. The gene calls are TRBV5-1 and TRBJ1-2; no definite D call. Per the germline V gene, CDR1 is SGHRS and CDR2 is YFSETQ. This CDR3 region has 12 residues. Trimming stripped 4 bases from V and 9 bases from J, with 13 bases between. CDR3 DNA sequence: TGCGCCAGCAGCAACCGGAGGCAGAGCTACACCTTC. Its translation: CASSNRRQSYTF.

This sequence joins TRBV7-8 and TRBJ2-5, with D possibly TRBD2 on 5 matching bases. The CDR3 length is 14 residues. Germline V CDR1 and CDR2: SGHVS, FQNEAQ. The V and J ends lost 5 bases and 5 bases respectively, with 15 bases between them. The DNA of the CDR3 is TGTGCCAGCAGCCCTAGGAGAGGGATCGAGACCCAGTACTTC. Its protein product is CASSPRRGIETQYF.

The chain uses TRBV12-5 and TRBJ1-3, with D hard to call. The V gene lost 0 bases and the J gene lost 0 bases, with 24 bases spanning the gap. Germline V lookup: CDR1 LGHNT, CDR2 FRNRAP. This CDR3 contains 21 residues. CDR3 sequence reads: CASGLVLWGGNSRPSGNTIYF. The CDR3 nucleotides read TGTGCTAGTGGTTTGGTACTTTGGGGAGGGAACTCCCGACCCTCTGGAAACACCATATATTTT.

The genes are TRBV2 and TRBJ1-1; TRBD1 is a possible D gene (5 bases). CDR3 length: 14 amino acids. The V end was cut by 5 bases, the J end by 5 bases, with 15 bases between. Per the germline V gene, CDR1 is SNHLY and CDR2 is FYNNEI. The CDR3 region has the DNA TGTGCCAGCAGTAGGGGCCCGGCGATGACTGAAGCTTTCTTT. Its translation is CASSRGPAMTEAFF.

This chain uses TRBV4-1 with TRBJ2-7, with D possibly TRBD2 on 5 matching bases. Per the germline V gene, CDR1 is MGHRA and CDR2 is YSYEKL. The CDR3 length is 16 residues. V gave up 0 bases and J gave up 4 bases, with 16 bases separating them. Here the CDR3 reads CASSQEAASRGYEQYF. The CDR3 coding sequence is TGCGCCAGCAGCCAAGAGGCGGCTTCACGGGGATACGAGCAGTACTTC.

V usage is TRBV5-1 and J usage is TRBJ2-3; tentatively, D is TRBD2 (6 bases). From germline, CDR1 is SGHRS and CDR2 YFSETQ. Trimming cost V 4 bases and J 1 base, with 10 bases left between them. The CDR3 spans 14 residues. The CDR3 bases are TGCGCCAGCAGCCCCATAGCGGGCACAGATACGCAGTATTTT. Translating it yields CASSPIAGTDTQYF.